This T cell receptor (beta chain) originates from a study of blood T cells in healthy people across ages. Study outcomes and limitations: The study found more naive CD4+ cells and higher diversity in long-lived than aged donors. Across the age range, TCR beta diversity per million T cells fell in a roughly linear way.

Trimming pared 0 bases from V and 0 bases from J, leaving 13 bases between. Per germline, CDR1 DFQATT and CDR2 SNEGSKA (reference sequence). The CDR3 sequence is 16 residues long. The donors, aged 6 to 90, were healthy Caucasians from Russia. Combining a sample-barcoded 5' primer with a J-beta primer mix, a second PCR ran for roughly 7 to 11 cycles. Template switching added a 12-random-nucleotide identifier to every cDNA molecule. TCRdb re-derived calls from the 5' RACE reads in MiXCR, one entry per CDR3 protein. The sample holds around 1,100,000 distinct CDR3 sequences, approximately 38% seen once. This clonotype has a count of ten or more. As yet, its antigen is unknown.

The sample was blood. This chain links TRBV20-1 with TRBJ2-3, with D possibly matching TRBD1 (5 bases). The clonotype was recovered from a man aged 18-30 years in good health. The CDR3 sequence is CSARDFNRSSTDTQYF. CDR3 coding DNA: TGCAGTGCTAGAGATTTTAACAGGTCAAGCACAGATACGCAGTATTTT.